The source of this T cell receptor beta chain is a study of shared clonotypes between healthy human individuals. Study-wide results and limits: Rarefaction gave evidence that sorted-subset sequencing remained incomplete despite large depth. Generation probabilities of non-shared clonotypes were lower (relative to those shared by all four donors).

This CDR3 contains 11 residues. The germline V and J ends were trimmed by 1 base and 6 bases, with 4 bases remaining between them. The V gene's germline CDR1 is SGHTS and CDR2 YDEGEE. There were no recent acute infections or vaccinations among the donors, who were healthy HIV-negative adults. Measured with immunoSEQ multiplex PCR; TCRdb has only the in-frame clones, and not every one. The sample contains more than 550,000 clones, roughly 87% of which appear only once. This clone has only a few counts. Its specificity is not known. This TCR was sampled from a man in his late teens or twenties in good health. Some clones in this sample may be carry-over from other donors' samples. The chain combines TRBV5-8 with TRBJ1-1; no definite D call. Material for sequencing was memory CD8+ T cells from PBMCs. The subset here: CD45RO+ cells pooled with CCR7-negative TemRA cells. The CDR3 DNA reads TGTGCCAGCAGCTTGACGGCTGAAGCTTTCTTT. It encodes CASSLTAEAFF.